The text below deals with one TCR beta chain. What it binds is not known. This entry belongs to a study of identical twins. The germline CDR1 and CDR2 sequences are SGHRS and YFSETQ. Trimming took 4 bases from V and 0 from J; bases not matched to a gene: 8. This CDR3 has 16 residues. Study results and caveats: Among beta out-of-frame sequences, excess sharing between twins appeared weaker. Models predicted less out-of-frame TCR alpha sharing in monozygotic twins than was found.

TCRdb re-called the 5' RACE reads with MiXCR, one entry per CDR3 protein. This sample has approximately 280,000 distinct CDR3 sequences, with under 9.5% found just once. This sample was also put to use in a study of yellow fever vaccine responses in identical twins.

The rearrangement links TRBV5-1 to TRBJ2-7; TRBD1 matches at 9 bases. The origin of this receptor is a young woman in good health. Sequenced: memory (CD45RO+) T cells sorted from blood. The CDR3 DNA reads TGCGCCAGCAGCACTTCTGGACAGGGGCTCTCCTACGAGCAGTACTTC. It encodes CASSTSGQGLSYEQYF.